Shown below are 11 T cell receptor beta chains from a single sample sequenced in a study of blood T cell repertoires in COVID-19. Sequencing used immunoSEQ multiplex PCR; TCRdb keeps in-frame clones, though not all of them. The sample contains more than 200,000 clones, around 80% of which appear only once. Input material: peripheral blood. These receptors were collected from a woman aged 35 to 49 who had recovered from COVID-19.

The rearrangement links TRBV7-9 to TRBJ1-1, with D perhaps matching TRBD1 (6 bases). Trimming removed 4 bases from V and 1 base from J, with 19 bases in between. Per the germline V gene, CDR1 is SEHNR and CDR2 is FQNEAQ (reference sequence). The length of the CDR3 is 17 residues. CDR3 residues: CASSSLGQGKGNTEAFF. DNA for the CDR3: TGTGCCAGCAGCTCCCTAGGGCAGGGGAAGGGGAACACTGAAGCTTTCTTT.

The chain joins TRBV7-2 to TRBJ1-1, with D tentatively TRBD1 (6 bases). Germline V lookup: CDR1 SGHTA, CDR2 FQGNSA. The ends were cut back, 3 bases at V and 3 bases at J, with 17 bases in the middle. The CDR3 is made up of 16 amino acids. The CDR3 loop reads CASSFTGGAGDTEAFF. Written as DNA, the CDR3 is TGTGCCAGCAGCTTCACTGGGGGGGCCGGGGACACTGAAGCTTTCTTT.

This chain connects TRBV5-1 to TRBJ2-3; D ambiguous. This CDR3 region has 16 residues. Per the germline V gene, CDR1 is SGHRS and CDR2 is YFSETQ. The V gene lost 0 bases and the J gene lost 2 bases, with 13 bases spanning the gap. In DNA form, the CDR3 reads TGCGCCAGCAGCTTGGGAGGCACATCGATCACAGATACGCAGTATTTT. It translates to CASSLGGTSITDTQYF. Complete variable domain (other parts from reference TRBV5-1 and TRBJ2-3): KAGVTQTPRYLIKTRGQQVTLSCSPISGHRSVSWYQQTPGQGLQFLFEYFSETQRNKGNFPGRFSGRQFSNSRSEMNVSTLELGDSALYLCASSLGGTSITDTQYFGPGTRLTVL.

Notes on this clone: An end of the junction does not agree with germline; a read error may underlie this. This chain uses TRBV6-6 with TRBJ2-7, with 11 bases lining up with TRBD2. Germline V gene lookup returns CDR1 MNHNY and CDR2 SVGAGI (reference sequence). The CDR3 sequence is 14 residues long. The CDR3 DNA is TGTGCCAGCAGTTACCAACTAGCGGGGGCGACTTTGCACTTC. Translated: CASSYQLAGATLHF.

The CDR3 DNA reads as TGTGCCAGCAGCTTAGGACAGGGGCTAGAGGGTGGCTACACCTTC. This translates into CASSLGQGLEGGYTF. The J gene is TRBJ1-2, the V gene TRBV7-9; 8 bases match TRBD1. CDR1 and CDR2 from the germline V gene are SEHNR and FQNEAQ (reference sequence). This CDR3 is 15 amino acids long. J gave up 7 bases and V 1 base, and 8 bases lay outside the gene matches.

This clone was seen more than once but under ten times. The chain recombines TRBV7-3 with TRBJ2-2; a weak D match, TRBD2 (5 bases). CDR1 is SGHTA and CDR2 is FQGTGA in the germline V gene. Deletions cut 5 bases from V and 7 bases from J, with 11 bases between. The length of the CDR3 is 13 residues. The DNA for the CDR3 is TGTGCCAGCAGCCTAAGAGGGTTCGGGGAGCTGTTTTTT. Translated, it gives CASSLRGFGELFF.

The chain employs TRBV2 and TRBJ2-1; maybe TRBD2 (6 bases). The CDR3 is made up of 15 amino acids. V lost 1 base, J lost 9 bases, and 16 bases lay in between. CDR1 SNHLY and CDR2 FYNNEI come from the germline V gene. DNA for the CDR3: TGTGCCAGCAGTGAAGGACTAGGAGGGATGGGTGAGCAGTTCTTC. Translating it yields CASSEGLGGMGEQFF.

The CDR3 DNA reads TGTGCCAGCAGCTTAGATCTTACAGGACGGCAGTATTTT. It codes for CASSLDLTGRQYF. The rearrangement links TRBV11-3 to TRBJ2-3; D perhaps matches TRBD1 (5 bases). CDR3 size: 13 residues. Trimming shortened V by 0 bases and J by 11 bases, and 12 bases separated the two germline ends. Germline V gene lookup returns CDR1 SGHNT and CDR2 YENEEA.

In this sample, this clone turned up a few times. This chain joins TRBV3-1 (or the pseudogene TRBV3-2) and TRBJ1-1; D might be TRBD1 (6 bases). Germline assignment: CDR1 LGHDT and CDR2 YNNKEL (reference sequence). This CDR3 is built from 14 residues. V shed 2 bases and J shed 2 bases, with 9 bases lying between them. The CDR3 coding sequence is TGTGCCAGCAGCCAATCGGACAGCAACACTGAAGCTTTCTTT. This encodes CASSQSDSNTEAFF.

The chain employs TRBV3-1 (or the pseudogene TRBV3-2) and TRBJ2-3; 9 bases are a match to TRBD2. The CDR3 covers 16 residues. With 2 bases clipped from V and 0 bases from J, the junction kept 3 bases outside the gene matches. The germline gives CDR1 LGHDT, CDR2 YNNKEL (reference sequence). In nucleotides, the CDR3 is TGTGCCAGCAGCCAACTGCGGGGGGGAAGCACAGATACGCAGTATTTT. Its protein is CASSQLRGGSTDTQYF.

V usage is TRBV6-5 and J usage is TRBJ1-2; D is possibly TRBD1 (5 bases). The V and J ends lost 5 bases and 2 bases respectively, with 12 bases between them. CDR3 length: 14 residues. CDR1 MNHEY and CDR2 SVGAGI come from the germline V gene. CDR3 nucleotides: TGTGCCAGCAGTCGGGACTGGGTAAACTATGGCTACACCTTC. Its protein product is CASSRDWVNYGYTF.